Detailed here is one T cell receptor (beta chain). The antigen it binds to is not known. No base-level quality is on record; no much larger clone is a single base apart. The CDR3 regions of human TCRbeta chains were analyzed by immunosequencing. The original pipeline was this. Repertoire TCRs were matched against a reference library of SARS-CoV-2-specific TCRs generated with the MIRA antigen-specificity platform. Breadth was defined as the fraction of unique TCRs that were SARS-CoV-2-associated, and depth was defined as the fraction of total T cells that were SARS-CoV-2-associated. Using the MIRA data, every spike-specific TCR was mapped to the spike region that the TCR reacted to and assigned to either a CD4 or a CD8 class. Log10-transformed breadth and depth values were compared by one-way ANOVA with Sidak's multiple comparisons tests. What TCRdb holds here is the immuneACCESS table cut down to in-frame rearrangements. Part of the clones is not present; checked against another copy, under half of the missing clones reflect an unresolved V gene, and the others are unexplained. V, J and clone size are taken as reported in that table, and D and trimming were inferred from the DNA itself. This sample has over 120,000 clones in its table, and roughly 92% of those were observed once. Around 5.1% of the sample is taken by the ten largest.

This specimen belongs to a study of T cell responses to AZD1222 COVID-19 vaccine (dated by TCRdb to the early 2020s). As for the study more broadly: AZD1222 recipients with second doses at about 4 weeks or about 12 weeks were pooled, because spike-specific TCR depth and breadth did not differ between schedules. Enrollment into the trials was organized by age into subgroups of 18-55, 56-69 and 70-plus years, and those subgroups contained roughly 160, 29 and 62 TCR-sequenced participants, respectively. A total of approximately 250 trial participants underwent TCR sequencing, of whom around 210 had received two doses of AZD1222 and 26 had received two doses of the MenACWY control vaccine. The study at large found these results: Most participants were white British and females outnumbered males, and the authors suggested that clonal diversity may have been underestimated. Conclusions about previously exposed vaccinees are limited because only six or seven AZD1222 recipients were SARS-CoV-2 seropositive at baseline. Because no samples from the day 14 peak response were available, repertoires could be characterized only after the peak T cell response. Spike-specific TCR breadth and depth rose significantly after two AZD1222 doses compared with day 0 and with MenACWY recipients. In the small 56-69-year group, the increase in depth fell short of significance, most likely because of low power. Vaccine-associated CD4 TCRs spanned the whole spike protein, with dominant responses in regions 160-218 and 743-854. Reportedly, almost half of the unique spike-specific TCRs recognized epitopes lying outside the regions that are mutated in the B.1.351 and B.1.1.7 variants.

The sample's time point, from its label and the paper: baseline before first vaccination. Vaccinee samples came from UK trials COV001 and COV002, including a single-blind randomized controlled phase 2/3 trial of AZD1222 (ChAdOx1 nCoV-19) in healthy adults. Trial participant PBMC samples were collected at day 0 and day 28 after the second dose for TCRbeta chain sequencing. Ends trimmed: V by 3 bases, J by 0 bases; bases unmatched to a gene: 5. Including the terminal cysteine and phenylalanine, the CDR3 comprises 16 residues. The DNA shown is the 48-base CDR3, in frame from base 1. Sequences LGHNA (CDR1) and YNFKEQ (CDR2) are obtained from the germline V gene.

The TCR sequence derives from an adult in good health. Rearrangement joined TRBV4-2 to TRBJ2-1, and TRBD2 aligns with 7 junction nucleotides. The sequencing used peripheral blood, collected on day 0 of AZD1222 vaccination. CDR3 sequence: CASSQISGDSYNEQFF. The sequenced DNA is TGTGCCAGCAGCCAGATCAGCGGGGACTCCTACAATGAGCAGTTCTTC.